Listed below are T cell receptor beta chains from one sample, sequenced in a study of T cells expressing NK-cell markers. TCRdb reprocessed the 5' RACE reads, with one entry per CDR3 protein and no DNA. Seen in this sample are some 340,000 distinct CDR3 sequences; the ten most common clones hold 4% to 6.5%. Material for sequencing was blood T cells: a sorted CD56 or NKG2C T cell subset, CD4+ or CD8+ T cells, or bulk PBMC T cells (not recorded which). The receptors derive from a man aged 18-75 years in good health. The CDR3 runs from the conserved cysteine through the conserved F or W.

TRBV5-1,TRBJ1-4,CASSPRTGAVVTNEKLFF
TRBV7-6,TRBJ2-1,CASSSNYNEQFF
TRBV5-1,TRBJ2-3,CASSRRDLARGDTQYF
TRBV18,TRBJ2-1,CASSPGDLGEQFF
TRBV7-2,TRBJ1-3,CASSPTVTGNTIYF
TRBV7-8,TRBJ2-2,CASSLVRTGTPNTGELFF
TRBV7-9,TRBJ1-5,CASSFDGTNQPQHF
TRBV7-2,TRBJ2-2,CASSSSLGQTGELFF
TRBV7-8,TRBJ2-2,CASGGRANTGELFF
TRBV9,TRBJ2-7,CASSVVGTGGAEQYF
TRBV2,TRBJ2-7,CASSLPAAGGYEQYF
TRBV11-2,TRBJ2-1,CASSLLYRRLSYNEQFF
TRBV19,TRBJ2-5,CASSRWGQGLETQYF
TRBV5-5,TRBJ1-1,CASSLDLGHYTEAFF
TRBV7-8,TRBJ2-1,CASSSGTGSSYNEQFF
TRBV16,TRBJ2-1,CASSQSNPSGGRTYNEQFF
TRBV28,TRBJ2-7,CASSPGAPNYEQYF
TRBV19,TRBJ2-6,CASSHPRRGGGANVLTF
TRBV28,TRBJ2-5,CASSEQGVRETQYF
TRBV9,TRBJ2-7,CASSVLAGVSEQYF
TRBV10-3,TRBJ1-2,CAIRGTGGTQGYTF
TRBV18,TRBJ1-2,CASSPYGKGGYTF
TRBV6-1,TRBJ1-2,CASSETPGGRNGYTF